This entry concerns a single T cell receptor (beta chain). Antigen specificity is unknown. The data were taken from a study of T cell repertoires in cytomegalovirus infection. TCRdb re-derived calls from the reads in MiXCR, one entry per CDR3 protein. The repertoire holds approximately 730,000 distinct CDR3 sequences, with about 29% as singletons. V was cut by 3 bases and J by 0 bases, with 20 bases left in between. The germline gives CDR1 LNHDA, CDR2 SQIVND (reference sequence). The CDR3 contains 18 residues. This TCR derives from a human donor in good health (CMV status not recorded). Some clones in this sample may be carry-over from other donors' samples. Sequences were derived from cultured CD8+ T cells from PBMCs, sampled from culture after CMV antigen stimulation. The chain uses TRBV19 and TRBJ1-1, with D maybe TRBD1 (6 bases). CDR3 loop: CASSITPLLRGLNTEAFF. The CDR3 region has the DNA TGTGCCAGTAGTATTACACCCCTACTTAGGGGGTTGAACACTGAAGCTTTCTTT. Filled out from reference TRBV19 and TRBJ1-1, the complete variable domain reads DGGITQSPKYLFRKEGQNVTLSCEQNLNHDAMYWYRQDPGQGLRLIYYSQIVNDFQKGDIAEGYSVSREKKESFPLTVTSAQKNPTAFYLCASSITPLLRGLNTEAFFGQGTRLTVV.